The source of this T cell receptor (beta chain) is a study of OX40 agonist ivuxolimab in advanced cancers. Study details: Every 2 weeks, patients got intravenous ivuxolimab at one of six dose levels (0.01-10 mg/kg). A mean age of about 56 years, range roughly 20 to 79, was recorded, and approximately 85% were male. Melanoma, hepatocellular carcinoma, head and neck or renal cell cancer occurred in dose-escalation patients.

The table came from immunoSEQ multiplex PCR; TCRdb's copy has only in-frame clones and leaves some out. The table has tens of thousands of clones, approximately 80% seen once. Study results and limitations: Expanded clones tended on average to be more numerous among CD8+ T cells than CD4+.

The CDR3 is 14 residues long. Trimming at V came to 6 bases and at J to 3 bases, leaving 5 bases not matched to a gene. In germline, CDR1 is SEHNR, CDR2 FQNEAQ (reference sequence). About this clone itself: Its target is not known.

The sample was CD4+ or CD8+ T cells sorted from blood, taken in a trial of the OX40 agonist ivuxolimab. The rearrangement joins TRBV7-9 to TRBJ2-1; the match to TRBD1 covers 7 bases. The sequence was collected from an adult with an advanced solid tumor such as melanoma, head and neck, liver or kidney cancer. The CDR3 coding sequence is TGTGCCAGCAGAGGGGGCGGATACTACAATGAGCAGTTCTTC. It codes for CASRGGGYYNEQFF.